This entry is about one TCR beta chain. The antigen is not known. The data derive from a study of cytomegalovirus exposure and HLA in healthy donors. General study points: What a later analysis reportedly showed was that an Asian-associated ancestry cluster had fewer N-insertions than the roughly 700-donor mean. Trimming of TCR beta V- and J-genes showed a link, identified in a later analysis, to a missense DCLRE1C variant. It was reportedly the case that the classifier diagnosed cytomegalovirus status with high specificity and sensitivity.

The CDR3 is 11 amino acids. The V end was cut by 3 bases, the J end by 6 bases, with 5 bases between. CDR1 and CDR2 (germline): LNHDA, SQIVND (reference sequence). Use of 60 Vbeta and 13 Jbeta primers characterized the PCR. Here immunoSEQ multiplex PCR was the method, and the copy in TCRdb shows in-frame clones only, minus some. The table records 150,000 or so clones, approximately 70% of them present only once. Healthy bone marrow donors made up the cohort. V usage is TRBV19 and J usage is TRBJ1-1; D unclear. The sequencing sample was made of PBMCs. This TCR came from a human donor in good health. The CDR3 loop is CASSIGPEAFF. CDR3 bases: TGTGCCAGTAGTATTGGGCCTGAAGCTTTCTTT.